This entry features one TCR beta chain sequence. This CDR3 has 15 residues. Germline V gives CDR1 LNHDA, CDR2 SQIVND (reference sequence). J gave up 7 bases and V 2 bases, and 5 bases lay outside the gene matches. Donors in Cohort 3 who had recovered were those with two negative PCRs, healthcare professional clearance, or resolution of their symptoms. These data belong to a study of blood T cell repertoires in COVID-19. Study summary: Some COVID-19 samples were acute and others convalescent; all came from the United States, Italy and Spain. Sources were T cells, B-cell-depleted T cells, or PBMCs; the material itself was cDNA or gDNA.

Clones were sequenced by immunoSEQ multiplex PCR, and TCRdb holds only the in-frame ones, with some missing. This repertoire shows some 350,000 clones, more than 85% found once; its top ten account for around 3%. The clonotype originates from a woman in her 30s who had recovered from COVID-19. Material: PBMCs or T cells enriched from blood (not recorded which). The chain recombines TRBV19 with TRBJ2-1; 10 nucleotides agree with TRBD2. DNA for the CDR3: TGTGCCAGTAGTATACCAGCGGGGGGGCAGAATGAGCAGTTCTTC. It translates to CASSIPAGGQNEQFF.